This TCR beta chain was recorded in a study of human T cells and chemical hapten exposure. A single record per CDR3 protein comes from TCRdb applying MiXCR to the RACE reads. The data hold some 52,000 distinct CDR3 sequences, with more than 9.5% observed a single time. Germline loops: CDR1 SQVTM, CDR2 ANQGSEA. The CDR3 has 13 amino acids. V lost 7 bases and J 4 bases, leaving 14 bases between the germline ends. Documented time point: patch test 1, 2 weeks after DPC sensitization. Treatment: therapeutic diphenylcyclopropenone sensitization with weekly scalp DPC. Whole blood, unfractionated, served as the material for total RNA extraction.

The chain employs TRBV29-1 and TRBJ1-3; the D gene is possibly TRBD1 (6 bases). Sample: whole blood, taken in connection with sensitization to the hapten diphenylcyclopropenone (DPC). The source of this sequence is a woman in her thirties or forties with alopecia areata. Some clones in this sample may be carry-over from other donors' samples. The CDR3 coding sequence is TGCAGCGGGGCCAGGGGCGGAGGAAACACCATATATTTT. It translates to CSGARGGGNTIYF.